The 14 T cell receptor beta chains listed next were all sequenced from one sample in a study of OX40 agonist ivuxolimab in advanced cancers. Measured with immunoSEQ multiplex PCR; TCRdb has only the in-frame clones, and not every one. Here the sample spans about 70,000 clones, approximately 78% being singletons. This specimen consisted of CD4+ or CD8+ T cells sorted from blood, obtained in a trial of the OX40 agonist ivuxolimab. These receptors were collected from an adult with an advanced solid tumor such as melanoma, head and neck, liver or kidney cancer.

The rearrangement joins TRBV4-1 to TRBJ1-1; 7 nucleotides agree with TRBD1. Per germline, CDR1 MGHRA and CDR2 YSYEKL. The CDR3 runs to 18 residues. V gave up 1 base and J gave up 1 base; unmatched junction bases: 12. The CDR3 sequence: CASSQAPAQGLANTEAFF. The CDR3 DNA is TGCGCCAGCAGCCAAGCACCTGCACAGGGGTTGGCGAACACTGAAGCTTTCTTT.

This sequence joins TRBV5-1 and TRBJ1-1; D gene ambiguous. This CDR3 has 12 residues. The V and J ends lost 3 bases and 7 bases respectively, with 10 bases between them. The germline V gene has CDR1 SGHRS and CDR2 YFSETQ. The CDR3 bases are TGCGCCAGCAGCTCGGACGGGTATGAAGCTTTCTTT. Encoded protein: CASSSDGYEAFF.

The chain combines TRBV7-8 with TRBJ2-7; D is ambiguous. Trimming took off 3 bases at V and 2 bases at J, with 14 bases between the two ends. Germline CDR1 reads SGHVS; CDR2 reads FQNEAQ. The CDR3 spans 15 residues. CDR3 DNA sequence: TGTGCCAGCAGCTTCTTGGGATCTTCCCCCTACGAGCAGTACTTC. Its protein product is CASSFLGSSPYEQYF.

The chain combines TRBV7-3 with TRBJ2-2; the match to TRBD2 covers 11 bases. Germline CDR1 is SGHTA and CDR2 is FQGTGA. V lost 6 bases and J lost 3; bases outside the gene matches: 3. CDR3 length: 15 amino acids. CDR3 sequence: CASSFSGRDTGELFF. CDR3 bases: TGTGCCAGCAGTTTTAGCGGGAGGGACACCGGGGAGCTGTTTTTT.

This CDR3 reads CASSLSGRPSSYEQYF. In DNA, the CDR3 is TGTGCCAGCAGTTTAAGCGGGAGGCCAAGCTCCTACGAGCAGTACTTC. The chain couples TRBV27 to TRBJ2-7; 9 bases are a match to TRBD2. The CDR3 is made up of 16 amino acids. With V trimmed by 2 bases and J by 0 bases, 5 bases remained unmatched. The germline V gene encodes CDR1 MNHEY and CDR2 SMNVEV (reference sequence).

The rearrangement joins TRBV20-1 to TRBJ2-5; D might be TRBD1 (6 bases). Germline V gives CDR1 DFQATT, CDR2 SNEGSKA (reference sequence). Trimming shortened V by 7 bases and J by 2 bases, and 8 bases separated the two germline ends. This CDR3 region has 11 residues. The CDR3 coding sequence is TGCAGTGTAGGGACACAAGAGACCCAGTACTTC. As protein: CSVGTQETQYF.

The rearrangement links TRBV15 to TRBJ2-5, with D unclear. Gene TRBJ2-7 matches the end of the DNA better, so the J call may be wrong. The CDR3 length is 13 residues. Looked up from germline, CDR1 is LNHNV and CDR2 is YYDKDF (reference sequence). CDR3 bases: TGTGCCACCAGCAGAGAGGATTCATACGAGCAGTACTTC. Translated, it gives CATSREDSYEQYF.

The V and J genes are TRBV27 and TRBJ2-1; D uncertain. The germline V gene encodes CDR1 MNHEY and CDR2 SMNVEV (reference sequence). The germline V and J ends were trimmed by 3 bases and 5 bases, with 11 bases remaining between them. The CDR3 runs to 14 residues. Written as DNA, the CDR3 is TGTGCCAGCAGTTTTCCGGGCTTAAACAATGAGCAGTTCTTC. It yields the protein CASSFPGLNNEQFF.

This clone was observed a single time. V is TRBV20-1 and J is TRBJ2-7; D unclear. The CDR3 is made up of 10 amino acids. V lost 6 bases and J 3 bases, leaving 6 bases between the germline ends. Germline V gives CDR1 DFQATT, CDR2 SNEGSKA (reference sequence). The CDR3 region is CSAASYEQYF. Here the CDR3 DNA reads TGCAGTGCAGCAAGCTACGAGCAGTACTTC.

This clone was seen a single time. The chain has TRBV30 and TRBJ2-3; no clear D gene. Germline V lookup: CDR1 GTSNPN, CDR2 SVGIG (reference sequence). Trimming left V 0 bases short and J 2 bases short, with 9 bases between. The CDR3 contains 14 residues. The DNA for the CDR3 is TGTGCCTGGAGTGTGAATAGAAACACAGATACGCAGTATTTT. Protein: CAWSVNRNTDTQYF.

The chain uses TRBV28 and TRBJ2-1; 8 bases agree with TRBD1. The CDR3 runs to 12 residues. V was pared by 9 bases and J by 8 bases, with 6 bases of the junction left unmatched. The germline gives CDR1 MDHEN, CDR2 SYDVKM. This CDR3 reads CASRTGRDEQFF. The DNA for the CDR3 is TGTGCCAGTAGGACAGGGAGAGATGAGCAGTTCTTC.

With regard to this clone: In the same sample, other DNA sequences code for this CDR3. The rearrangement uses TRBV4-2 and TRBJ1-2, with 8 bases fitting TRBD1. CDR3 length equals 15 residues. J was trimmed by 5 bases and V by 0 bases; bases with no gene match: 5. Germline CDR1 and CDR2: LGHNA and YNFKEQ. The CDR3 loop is CASSQDGQGAYGYTF. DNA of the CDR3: TGTGCCAGCAGCCAAGATGGGCAGGGGGCTTATGGCTACACCTTC.

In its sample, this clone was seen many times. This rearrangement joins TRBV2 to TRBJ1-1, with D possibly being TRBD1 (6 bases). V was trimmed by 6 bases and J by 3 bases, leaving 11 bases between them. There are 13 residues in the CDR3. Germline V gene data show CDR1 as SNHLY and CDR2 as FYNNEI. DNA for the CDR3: TGTGCCAGCAGCGGGACACCAGACACTGAAGCTTTCTTT. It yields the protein CASSGTPDTEAFF.

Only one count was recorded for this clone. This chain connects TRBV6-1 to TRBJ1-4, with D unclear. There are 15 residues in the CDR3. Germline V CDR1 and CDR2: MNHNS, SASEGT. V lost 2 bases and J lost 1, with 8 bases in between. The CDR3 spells CASSELQETNEKLFF. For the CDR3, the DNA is TGTGCCAGCAGTGAATTGCAGGAAACTAATGAAAAACTGTTTTTT.